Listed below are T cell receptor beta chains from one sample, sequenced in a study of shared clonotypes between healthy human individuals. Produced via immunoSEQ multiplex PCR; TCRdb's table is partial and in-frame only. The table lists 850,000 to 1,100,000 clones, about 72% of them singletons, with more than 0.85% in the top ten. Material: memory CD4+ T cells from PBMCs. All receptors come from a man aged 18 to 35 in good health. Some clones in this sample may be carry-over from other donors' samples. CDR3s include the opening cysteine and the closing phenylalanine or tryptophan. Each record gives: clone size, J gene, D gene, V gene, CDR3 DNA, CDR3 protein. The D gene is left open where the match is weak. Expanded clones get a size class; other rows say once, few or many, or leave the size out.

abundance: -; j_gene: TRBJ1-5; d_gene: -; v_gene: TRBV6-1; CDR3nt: TGTGCCAGCAGTGAAGGTTGGCCCCCCGGGCCCCAGCATTTT; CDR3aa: CASSEGWPPGPQHF
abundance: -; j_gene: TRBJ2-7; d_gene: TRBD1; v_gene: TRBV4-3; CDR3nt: TGCGCCAGCAGCCACACACCGGGACAGGGGCCCCCCTACGAGCAGTACTTC; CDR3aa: CASSHTPGQGPPYEQYF
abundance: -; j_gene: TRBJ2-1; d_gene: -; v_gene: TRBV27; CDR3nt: TGTGCCAGCAGCCCGGGGCGGACCGGGACCGCTGAGCAGTTCTTC; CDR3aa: CASSPGRTGTAEQFF
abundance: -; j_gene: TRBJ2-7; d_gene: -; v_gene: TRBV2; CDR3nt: TGTGCCAGCAGTGAAGATTGGGGGACCTACGAGCAGTACTTC; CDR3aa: CASSEDWGTYEQYF
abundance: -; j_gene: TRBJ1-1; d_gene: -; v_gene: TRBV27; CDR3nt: TGTGCCAGCAGTTTAGGGCTCTACTCGGCGAACACTGAAGCTTTCTTT; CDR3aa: CASSLGLYSANTEAFF
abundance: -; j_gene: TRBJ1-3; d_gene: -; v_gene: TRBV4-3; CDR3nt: TGCGCCAGCAGCCCCAGCGGACAGTCTGCAGGAAACACCATATATTTT; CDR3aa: CASSPSGQSAGNTIYF
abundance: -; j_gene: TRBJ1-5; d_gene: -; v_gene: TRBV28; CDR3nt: TGTGCCAGCAGTTTATTTGGCCCGACGGGACAGCCCCAGCATTTT; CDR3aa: CASSLFGPTGQPQHF
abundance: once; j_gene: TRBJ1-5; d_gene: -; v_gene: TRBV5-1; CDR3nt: TGCGCCAGCAGCTTGTCCAGGGATCAGCCCCAGCATTTT; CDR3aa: CASSLSRDQPQHF
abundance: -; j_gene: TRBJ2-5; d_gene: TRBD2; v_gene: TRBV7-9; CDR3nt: TGTGCCAGCAGATTACTAGCGGGGGAGACCCAGTACTTC; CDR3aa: CASRLLAGETQYF
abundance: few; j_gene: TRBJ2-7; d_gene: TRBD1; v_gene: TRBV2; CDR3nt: TGTGCCAGCATTCAGGGACAGGGAATGTACGAGCAGTACTTC; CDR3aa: CASIQGQGMYEQYF
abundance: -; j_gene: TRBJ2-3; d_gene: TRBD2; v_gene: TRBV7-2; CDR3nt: TGTGCCAGCAGCCGACCGACTAGCGGGAGCGGAAGGAGCACAGATACGCAGTATTTT; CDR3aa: CASSRPTSGSGRSTDTQYF
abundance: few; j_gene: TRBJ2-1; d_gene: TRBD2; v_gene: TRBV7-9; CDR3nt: TGTGCCAGCAGCTTACCTCCCAGGACTAGCGGGAGGAGGAATGAGCAGTTCTTC; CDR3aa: CASSLPPRTSGRRNEQFF
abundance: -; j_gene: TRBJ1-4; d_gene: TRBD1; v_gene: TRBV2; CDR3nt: TGTGCCAGCAGCTTACAGGGGGGGGAAAAACTGTTTTTT; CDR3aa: CASSLQGGEKLFF
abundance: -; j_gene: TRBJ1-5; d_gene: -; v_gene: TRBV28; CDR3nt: TGTGCCAGCAGTTCACAGACGTACTATCAGCCCCAGCATTTT; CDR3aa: CASSSQTYYQPQHF
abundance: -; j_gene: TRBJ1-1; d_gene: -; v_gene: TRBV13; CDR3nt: TGTGCCACCCGACGGACCAACACTGAAGCTTTCTTT; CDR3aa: CATRRTNTEAFF
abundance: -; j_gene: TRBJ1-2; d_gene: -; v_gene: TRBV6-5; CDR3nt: TGTGCCAGCAGCCGGACAGCTAACTATGGCTACACCTTC; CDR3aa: CASSRTANYGYTF
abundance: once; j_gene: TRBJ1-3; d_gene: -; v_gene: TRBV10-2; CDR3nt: TGCGCCAGTGGGGCGCGGGCTGGAAACACCATATATTTT; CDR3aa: CASGARAGNTIYF
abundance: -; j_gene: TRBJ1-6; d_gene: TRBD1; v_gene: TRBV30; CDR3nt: TGTGCCTGCGATCCAGGGGGCAGTTCACCCCTCCACTTT; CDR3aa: CACDPGGSSPLHF
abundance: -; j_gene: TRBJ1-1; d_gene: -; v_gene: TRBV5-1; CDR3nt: TGCGCCAGCAGACCAACAGCAAAGAACACTGAAGCTTTCTTT; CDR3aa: CASRPTAKNTEAFF
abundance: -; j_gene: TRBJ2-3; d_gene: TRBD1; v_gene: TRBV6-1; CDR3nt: TGTGCCAGCAGCGCGAACAGGGGGTCAGATACGCAGTATTTT; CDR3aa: CASSANRGSDTQYF
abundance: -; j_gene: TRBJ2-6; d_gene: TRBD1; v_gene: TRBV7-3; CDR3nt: TGTGCCAGCAGCTTAACGGGACAGCGCCACTCTGGGGCCAACGTCCTGACTTTC; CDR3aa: CASSLTGQRHSGANVLTF
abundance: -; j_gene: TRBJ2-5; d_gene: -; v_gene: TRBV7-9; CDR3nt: TGTGCCAGCAGCCGCATAGCATTTGGAATAGAGACCCAGTACTTC; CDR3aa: CASSRIAFGIETQYF
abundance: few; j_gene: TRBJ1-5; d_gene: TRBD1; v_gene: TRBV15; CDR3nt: TGTGCCACCAGTACGCGACGACAGGGGCGGGGGGATCAGCCCCAGCATTTT; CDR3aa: CATSTRRQGRGDQPQHF
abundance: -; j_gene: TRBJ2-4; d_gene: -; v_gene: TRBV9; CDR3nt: TGTGCCAGCAGCTTCCGGGACGGGGTAGCCAAAAACATTCAGTACTTC; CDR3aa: CASSFRDGVAKNIQYF
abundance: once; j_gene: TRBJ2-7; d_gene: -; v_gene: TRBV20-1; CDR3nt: TGCAGCGTCCTGGAGGCCTACGAGCAGTACTTC; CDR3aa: CSVLEAYEQYF
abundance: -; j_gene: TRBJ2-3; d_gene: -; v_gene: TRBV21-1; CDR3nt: TGTGCCAGCAGCAAAGACAGAACCAGCACAGATACGCAGTATTTT; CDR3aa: CASSKDRTSTDTQYF
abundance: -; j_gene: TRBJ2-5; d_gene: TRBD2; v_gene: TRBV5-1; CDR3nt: TGCGCCAGCAGCTCGGGGGCCAGCGGGAGATGGGAGACCCAGTACTTC; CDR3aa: CASSSGASGRWETQYF
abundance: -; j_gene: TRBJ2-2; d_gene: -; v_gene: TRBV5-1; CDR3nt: TGCGCCAGCGAGACACTCGGGAACACCGGGGAGCTGTTTTTT; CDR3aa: CASETLGNTGELFF
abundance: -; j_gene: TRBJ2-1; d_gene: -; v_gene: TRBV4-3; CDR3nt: TGCGCCAGCAGCCAAGATCTTCCCCTAGAGCAGTTCTTC; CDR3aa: CASSQDLPLEQFF
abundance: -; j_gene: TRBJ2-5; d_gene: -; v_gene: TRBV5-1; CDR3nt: TGCGCCAGCAGCCGGGGCCCTCTACCCACCGGGGAGACCCAGTACTTC; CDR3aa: CASSRGPLPTGETQYF
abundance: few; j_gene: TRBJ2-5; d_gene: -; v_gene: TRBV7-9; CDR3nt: TGTGCCAGCAGCTACGGAGGTTTAGAGACCCAGTACTTC; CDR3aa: CASSYGGLETQYF
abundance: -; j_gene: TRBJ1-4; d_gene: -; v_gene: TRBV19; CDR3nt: TGTGCCAGTAGTCGCAGTGAAGATGAAAAACTGTTTTTT; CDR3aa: CASSRSEDEKLFF